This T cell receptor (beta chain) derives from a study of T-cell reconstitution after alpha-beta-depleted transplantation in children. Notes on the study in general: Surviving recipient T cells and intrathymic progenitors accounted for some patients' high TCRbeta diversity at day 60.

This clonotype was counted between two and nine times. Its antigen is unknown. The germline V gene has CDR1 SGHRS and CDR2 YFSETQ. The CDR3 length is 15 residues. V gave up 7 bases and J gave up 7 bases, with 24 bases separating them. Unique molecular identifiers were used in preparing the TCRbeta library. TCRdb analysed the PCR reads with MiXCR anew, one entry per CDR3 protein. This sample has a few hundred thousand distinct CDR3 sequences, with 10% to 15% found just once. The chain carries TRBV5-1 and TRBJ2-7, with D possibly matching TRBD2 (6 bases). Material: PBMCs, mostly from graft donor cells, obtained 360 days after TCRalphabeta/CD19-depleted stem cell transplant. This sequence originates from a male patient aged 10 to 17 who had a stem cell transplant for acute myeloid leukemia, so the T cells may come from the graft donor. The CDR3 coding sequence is TGCGCCAGCGGGGGGAGCGCGAGACCTTACGAGGAGCAGTACTTC. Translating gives CASGGSARPYEEQYF.